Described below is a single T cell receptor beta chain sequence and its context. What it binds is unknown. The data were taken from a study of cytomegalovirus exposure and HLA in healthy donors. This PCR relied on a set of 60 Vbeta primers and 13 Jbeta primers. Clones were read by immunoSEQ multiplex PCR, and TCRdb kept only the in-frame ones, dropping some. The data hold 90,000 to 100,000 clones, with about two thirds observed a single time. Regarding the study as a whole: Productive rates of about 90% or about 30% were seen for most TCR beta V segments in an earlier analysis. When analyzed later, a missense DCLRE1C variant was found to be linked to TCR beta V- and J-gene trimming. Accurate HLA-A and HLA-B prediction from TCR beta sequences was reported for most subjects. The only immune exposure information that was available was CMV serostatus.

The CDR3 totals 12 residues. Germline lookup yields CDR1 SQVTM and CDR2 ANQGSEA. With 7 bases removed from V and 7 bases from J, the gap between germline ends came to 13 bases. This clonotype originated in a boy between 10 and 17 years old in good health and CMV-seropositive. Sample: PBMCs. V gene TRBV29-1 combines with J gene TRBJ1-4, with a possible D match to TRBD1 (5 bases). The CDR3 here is CSAYGTGEKLFF. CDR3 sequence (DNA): TGCAGCGCCTACGGGACTGGTGAAAAACTGTTTTTT.